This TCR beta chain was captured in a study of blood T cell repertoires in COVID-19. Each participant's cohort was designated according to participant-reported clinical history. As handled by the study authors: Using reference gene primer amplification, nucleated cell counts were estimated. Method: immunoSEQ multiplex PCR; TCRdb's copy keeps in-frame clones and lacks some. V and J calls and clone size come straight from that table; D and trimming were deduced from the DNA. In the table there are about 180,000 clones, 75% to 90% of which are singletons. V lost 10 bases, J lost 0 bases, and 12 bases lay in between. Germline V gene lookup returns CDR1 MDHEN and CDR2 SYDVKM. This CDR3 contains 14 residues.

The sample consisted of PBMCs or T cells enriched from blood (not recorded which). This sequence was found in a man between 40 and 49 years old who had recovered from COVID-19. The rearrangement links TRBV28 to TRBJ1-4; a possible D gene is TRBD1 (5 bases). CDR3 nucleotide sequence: TGTGCCACCCGTCAACAGGCAACTAATGAAAAACTGTTTTTT. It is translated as CATRQQATNEKLFF.